This is a list of T cell receptor beta chains from one sample in a study of lymphopenia after photon versus proton radiotherapy. TCRdb's table, derived via immunoSEQ multiplex PCR, lists solely in-frame clones and lacks some. The table has under 75,000 clones, approximately 90% seen once. This specimen consisted of peripheral blood, obtained from a patient treated with photon-based radiotherapy. The receptors originated from a woman aged 40 to 50 with cholangiocarcinoma. CDR3s include the opening cysteine and the closing phenylalanine or tryptophan. A D gene is named only where the DNA matches it firmly.

TRBD1 TRBJ1-2 TRBV7-9 TGTGCCAGCAGCGACACAGGGGGCAGGGGCTACACCTTC CASSDTGGRGYTF
NA TRBJ2-2 TRBV4-3 TGCGCCAGCAGCCAAGACGATCGGCTAGGGCGGCAGCTGTTTTTT CASSQDDRLGRQLFF
TRBD1 TRBJ1-1 TRBV6-6 TGTGCCAGCAGTACGGGGGACAGGGGGCGAGAAGCTTTCTTT CASSTGDRGREAFF
NA TRBJ1-4 TRBV30 TGTGCCTGGAGTGTAAATCATTCTAATGAAAAACTGTTTTTT CAWSVNHSNEKLFF
TRBD2 TRBJ2-7 TRBV9 TGTGCCAGCAGCGTAGCGATAGCGGGTTGGGACGAGCAGTACTTC CASSVAIAGWDEQYF
NA TRBJ1-1 TRBV2 TGTGCCAGCAGCAGTGACATGAACACTGAAGCTTTCTTT CASSSDMNTEAFF
NA TRBJ2-7 TRBV7-6 TGTGCCAGCAGTCAGAGGGGGGCGCAGTTCTACGAGCAGTACTTC CASSQRGAQFYEQYF
TRBD2 TRBJ2-1 TRBV4-3 TGCGCCAGCAGCCAAGATATACTAGCGGGATCCAATGAGCAGTTCTTC CASSQDILAGSNEQFF
TRBD1 TRBJ1-4 TRBV9 TGTGCCAGCAGCGTCAGGGGGGCAGAAAAACTGTTTTTT CASSVRGAEKLFF
NA TRBJ1-2 TRBV4-3 TGCGCCAGCAGCCAAGATGAGGGAGGCTTTGGTGGCTACACCTTC CASSQDEGGFGGYTF
TRBD2 TRBJ2-5 TRBV7-2 TGTGCCAGCAGCTTACAGGGACTAGCGGGAAGAGAGACCCAGTACTTC CASSLQGLAGRETQYF
NA TRBJ2-7 TRBV20-1 TGCAGAAAGGGAGAGCAGTACTTC CRKGEQYF
NA TRBJ2-5 TRBV27 TGTGCCAGCAGCCAGCTTGGGCTCCGGGGGGAGACCCAGTACTTC CASSQLGLRGETQYF
TRBD1 TRBJ2-2 TRBV19 TGTGCCAGTAGTATAGGGACAGGGGGCGGCCCCGGGGAGCTGTTTTTT CASSIGTGGGPGELFF
NA TRBJ2-2 TRBV18 TGTGCCAGCTCACCACTGTACGAAAACACCGGGGAGCTGTTTTTT CASSPLYENTGELFF
TRBD1 TRBJ2-1 TRBV13 TGTGCCAGCAGAATAGGGTCCTTGACAGGGGATGAGCAGTTCTTC CASRIGSLTGDEQFF